One and the same sample provided the 32 T cell receptor beta chains below, sequenced in a study of OX40 agonist ivuxolimab in advanced cancers. Clones were sequenced by immunoSEQ multiplex PCR, and TCRdb holds only the in-frame ones, with some missing. Among about 46,000 clones listed, over 75% were seen once. The sample here was CD4+ or CD8+ T cells sorted from blood, taken in a trial of the OX40 agonist ivuxolimab. The origin of the receptors is an adult with an advanced solid tumor such as melanoma, head and neck, liver or kidney cancer.

As to this clone: At the DNA level, this CDR3 is encoded by other sequences in the same sample as well. The chain is built from TRBV6-4 and TRBJ2-7; D remains unclear. CDR3 length equals 11 residues. Deletions cut 2 bases from V and 4 bases from J, with 3 bases between. The germline gives CDR1 MRHNA, CDR2 SNTAGT. CDR3 region: CASSDGYEQYF. CDR3 DNA: TGTGCCAGCAGTGACGGTTACGAGCAGTACTTC.

In this sample, this clone turned up once. V is TRBV21-1 and J is TRBJ1-2; no check of the table's D call, TRBD1, against the DNA was made. TRBV21-1 is labeled a pseudogene. This CDR3 is built from 18 residues. The CDR3 DNA is TGTGCCAGCAGCAAAAGTATCGGGACAGGGAACCAAACGTATGGCTACACCTTC. Protein sequence: CASSKSIGTGNQTYGYTF.

This chain links TRBV27 with TRBJ2-2; D is ambiguous. The CDR3 is 14 amino acids. Germline assignment: CDR1 MNHEY and CDR2 SMNVEV (reference sequence). V gave up 3 bases and J gave up 2 bases, with 7 bases separating them. The CDR3 loop is CASSFGGNTGELFF. CDR3 coding DNA: TGTGCCAGCAGTTTTGGTGGAAACACCGGGGAGCTGTTTTTT.

This sequence joins TRBV7-3 and TRBJ2-5; D is uncertain. V dropped 0 bases and J dropped 4 bases, with 9 bases sitting between them. CDR1 and CDR2 from the germline V gene are SGHTA and FQGTGA. This CDR3 spans 14 amino acids. This CDR3 reads CASSLTGSRETQYF. The CDR3 DNA reads TGTGCCAGCAGCTTAACGGGGTCCCGAGAGACCCAGTACTTC. Filled out from reference TRBV7-3 and TRBJ2-5, the complete variable domain reads GAGVSQTPSNKVTEKGKYVELRCDPISGHTALYWYRQSLGQGPEFLIYFQGTGAADDSGLPNDRFFAVRPEGSVSTLKIQRTERGDSAVYLCASSLTGSRETQYFGPGTRLLVL.

The chain carries TRBV27 and TRBJ2-1, with a weak D call TRBD2 (6 bases). In germline, CDR1 is MNHEY, CDR2 SMNVEV (reference sequence). Trimming shortened V by 2 bases and J by 9 bases, and 17 bases separated the two germline ends. The CDR3 runs 15 residues. CDR3 coding DNA: TGTGCCAGCAGTTTAGTGGCTAGCCGGAGGGGTGAGCAGTTCTTC. Translated, it gives CASSLVASRRGEQFF.

A single count supports this clone. The rearrangement uses TRBV6-5 and TRBJ2-2; D is uncertain. The CDR3 length is 15 residues. V was cut by 0 bases and J by 6 bases, with 11 bases left in between. CDR1 is MNHEY, CDR2 SVGAGI, per germline. The CDR3 DNA sequence: TGTGCCAGCAGTTACTCGGGTCTCGGGCCCGGGGAGCTGTTTTTT. Protein: CASSYSGLGPGELFF.

A few counts support this clone. The V gene is TRBV30, the J gene TRBJ1-5; D may be TRBD1 (5 bases). The V gene's germline CDR1 is GTSNPN and CDR2 SVGIG (reference sequence). V lost 2 bases and J lost 5, with 13 bases in between. This CDR3 is built from 14 residues. CDR3 nucleotide sequence: TGTGCCTGGAGTCAGAGGGGAGGGTATCAGCCCCAGCATTTT. Its translation is CAWSQRGGYQPQHF. The whole variable domain, remainder taken from reference TRBV30 and TRBJ1-5, is SQTIHQWPATLVQPVGSPLSLECTVEGTSNPNLYWYRQAAGRGLQLLFYSVGIGQISSEVPQNLSASRPQDRQFILSSKKLLLSDSGFYLCAWSQRGGYQPQHFGDGTRLSIL.

This chain uses TRBV5-1 with TRBJ2-7; 8 positions agree with TRBD1. With 0 bases clipped from V and 0 bases from J, the junction kept 8 bases outside the gene matches. This CDR3 has 17 residues. Per germline, CDR1 SGHRS and CDR2 YFSETQ. The CDR3 here is CASSLALQGGYSYEQYF. CDR3 DNA sequence: TGCGCCAGCAGCTTGGCCTTACAGGGGGGCTACTCCTACGAGCAGTACTTC.

The V gene is TRBV27, the J gene TRBJ1-5; TRBD1 aligns across 7 bases. The junction had 2 bases not matched to a gene; V was cut back by 6 bases and J by 0 bases. The length of the CDR3 is 14 residues. Germline V gives CDR1 MNHEY, CDR2 SMNVEV (reference sequence). The CDR3 here is CASRTGTSNQPQHF. DNA of the CDR3: TGTGCCAGCAGGACAGGGACTAGCAATCAGCCCCAGCATTTT.

This clone was counted once. The genes are TRBV28 and TRBJ1-2, with no clear D. Per germline, CDR1 MDHEN and CDR2 SYDVKM. CDR3 size: 11 residues. Between the trimmed V and J ends, which lost 2 bases and 7 bases, there was a span of 5 bases. CDR3 region: CASSLGSGYTF. CDR3 coding DNA: TGTGCCAGCAGTTTAGGCAGTGGCTACACCTTC.

The rearrangement links TRBV4-1 to TRBJ1-6; 7 bases align to TRBD1. Trimming removed 4 bases from V and 6 bases from J; junction bases left unmatched: 3. The CDR3 is 14 residues long. Per the germline V gene, CDR1 is MGHRA and CDR2 is YSYEKL. This chain's CDR3 is CASSPTGFNSPLHF. In DNA form, the CDR3 reads TGCGCCAGCAGCCCGACAGGGTTTAATTCACCCCTCCACTTT.

The chain employs TRBV5-1 and TRBJ2-7; D is undetermined. This CDR3 is 11 amino acids long. Germline-derived CDR1 and CDR2 are SGHRS and YFSETQ. Trimming took off 2 bases at V and 5 bases at J, with 5 bases between the two ends. The CDR3 loop is CASSFSHEQYF. The CDR3 DNA is TGCGCCAGCAGCTTTTCCCACGAGCAGTACTTC.

The chain uses TRBV28 and TRBJ1-4; D uncertain. The CDR3 is 16 amino acids. The germline V gene has CDR1 MDHEN and CDR2 SYDVKM. Trimming pared 2 bases from V and 7 bases from J, leaving 17 bases between. CDR3 amino acids: CASSLINQEEGEKLFF. Written as DNA, the CDR3 is TGTGCCAGCAGTTTAATCAACCAGGAGGAGGGTGAAAAACTGTTTTTT. The full variable domain, completed using reference TRBV28 and TRBJ1-4, is DVKVTQSSRYLVKRTGEKVFLECVQDMDHENMFWYRQDPGLGLRLIYFSYDVKMKEKGDIPEGYSVSREKKERFSLILESASTNQTSMYLCASSLINQEEGEKLFFGSGTQLSVL.

This clone was observed a few times. The chain carries TRBV27 and TRBJ2-2; 8 bases fit TRBD1. The germline gives CDR1 MNHEY, CDR2 SMNVEV (reference sequence). V lost 8 bases, J lost 0 bases, and 2 bases stayed unmatched. This CDR3 comprises 14 residues. The CDR3 nucleotides read TGTGCCAGCCAGACAGGGGCGAACACCGGGGAGCTGTTTTTT. The encoded protein is CASQTGANTGELFF.

The V gene is TRBV30, the J gene TRBJ1-2, with D unclear. CDR3 length: 11 residues. Germline CDR1 GTSNPN, CDR2 SVGIG (reference sequence). V was cut by 3 bases and J by 5 bases, with 7 bases left in between. CDR3 in amino acids: CAWRVIYGYTF. Written as DNA, the CDR3 is TGTGCCTGGAGGGTAATTTATGGCTACACCTTC.

The rearrangement links TRBV18 to TRBJ2-1; 8 bases fit TRBD1. The CDR3 has 14 amino acids. Germline V lookup: CDR1 KGHSH, CDR2 LQKENI. With V trimmed by 3 bases and J by 3 bases, 1 base remained unmatched. CDR3 sequence: CASSPDRVYNEQFF. The CDR3 region has the DNA TGTGCCAGCTCACCGGACAGGGTCTACAATGAGCAGTTCTTC.

This chain joins TRBV19 and TRBJ2-7; D unclear. The length of the CDR3 is 16 residues. Germline-derived CDR1 and CDR2 are LNHDA and SQIVND (reference sequence). The V end lost 3 bases, the J end lost 5 bases, and 20 bases lay between the germline ends. This CDR3 is CASSIFGPRGRDEQYF. CDR3 bases: TGTGCCAGTAGTATTTTCGGACCCCGCGGTCGTGACGAGCAGTACTTC.

The J gene is TRBJ1-6, the V gene TRBV7-9; TRBD1 matches 8 bases. This CDR3 is built from 16 residues. Germline V gene lookup returns CDR1 SEHNR and CDR2 FQNEAQ (reference sequence). V shed 4 bases, J shed 7 bases, and the junction held 9 bases outside the gene matches. CDR3 in amino acids: CASSSTGAAGNSPLHF. CDR3 nucleotides: TGTGCCAGCAGCTCGACAGGGGCCGCTGGAAATTCACCCCTCCACTTT. Using reference TRBV7-9 and TRBJ1-6 for the parts outside the CDR3, the full variable domain is DTGVSQNPRHKITKRGQNVTFRCDPISEHNRLYWYRQTLGQGPEFLTYFQNEAQLEKSRLLSDRFSAERPKGSFSTLEIQRTEQGDSAMYLCASSSTGAAGNSPLHFGNGTRLTVT.

The chain joins TRBV28 to TRBJ2-5; 7 bases agree with TRBD1. The CDR3 spans 14 residues. Trimming removed 6 bases from V and 1 base from J; junction bases left unmatched: 5. Germline lookup yields CDR1 MDHEN and CDR2 SYDVKM. Written as DNA, the CDR3 is TGTGCCAGCAGGGACAGGTGGACCCAAGAGACCCAGTACTTC. Its translation is CASRDRWTQETQYF. The full variable domain, in which reference TRBV28 and TRBJ2-5 provide the parts outside the CDR3, is DVKVTQSSRYLVKRTGEKVFLECVQDMDHENMFWYRQDPGLGLRLIYFSYDVKMKEKGDIPEGYSVSREKKERFSLILESASTNQTSMYLCASRDRWTQETQYFGPGTRLLVL.

V gene TRBV11-2 combines with J gene TRBJ2-5; D is undetermined. Trimming removed 5 bases from V and 4 bases from J, with 14 bases in between. Germline V gene sequence: CDR1 SGHAT, CDR2 FQNNGV. The CDR3 spans 14 residues. In nucleotides, the CDR3 is TGTGCCAGCAGCCTTGGAAGGGTTGCAGAGACCCAGTACTTC. Translating gives CASSLGRVAETQYF.

This chain uses TRBV11-2 with TRBJ1-3, with 9 bases matching TRBD1. The trim removed 6 bases at V and 0 bases at J, leaving 15 bases unmatched. This CDR3 is built from 19 residues. From germline, CDR1 is SGHAT and CDR2 FQNNGV. Written as DNA, the CDR3 is TGTGCCAGCAGGCACCCGGGACAGGGAAACTATAGCTCTGGAAACACCATATATTTT. Amino acid sequence: CASRHPGQGNYSSGNTIYF.

This rearrangement joins TRBV6-6 to TRBJ2-1; a possible D gene is TRBD1 (6 bases). The CDR3 has 15 amino acids. CDR1 MNHNY and CDR2 SVGAGI come from the germline V gene (reference sequence). V lost 7 bases to trimming and J lost 0 bases, with 13 bases between them. This chain's CDR3 is CASIQDSSSYNEQFF. In DNA, the CDR3 is TGTGCCAGCATCCAGGACAGTAGCTCCTACAATGAGCAGTTCTTC.

The J gene is TRBJ1-1, the V gene TRBV4-1; D is undetermined. V was trimmed by 4 bases and J by 6 bases, leaving 18 bases between them. Germline CDR1 reads MGHRA; CDR2 reads YSYEKL. This CDR3 is 15 amino acids long. CDR3 sequence reads: CASSRYRVPGPEAFF. The CDR3 bases are TGCGCCAGCAGCCGCTACCGGGTCCCGGGCCCTGAAGCTTTCTTT.

CDR3 bases: TGTGCCAGCAGTTTAAGTTCAAGTTACGATGAGCAGTTCTTC. It specifies CASSLSSSYDEQFF. V is TRBV28 and J is TRBJ2-1; D is unresolved. The germline gives CDR1 MDHEN, CDR2 SYDVKM. The V end was cut by 2 bases, the J end by 8 bases, with 13 bases between. This CDR3 has 14 amino acids.

The chain carries TRBV7-9 and TRBJ2-3; D may be TRBD1 (6 bases). CDR1 SEHNR and CDR2 FQNEAQ come from the germline V gene (reference sequence). CDR3 size: 13 residues. The V gene lost 5 bases and the J gene lost 6 bases, with 12 bases spanning the gap. The CDR3 DNA reads TGTGCCAGCAGCCCCAGGGGCCCGGATACGCAGTATTTT. This encodes CASSPRGPDTQYF.

The chain recombines TRBV27 with TRBJ2-1; TRBD1 agrees at 11 bases. V gave up 6 bases and J gave up 9 bases; unmatched junction bases: 16. CDR3 size: 17 residues. Germline assignment: CDR1 MNHEY and CDR2 SMNVEV (reference sequence). The DNA for the CDR3 is TGTGCCAGCAGACAAAACGGCCGGGACAGGGGGTTTAGTGAGCAGTTCTTC. This sequence encodes CASRQNGRDRGFSEQFF.

V usage is TRBV30 and J usage is TRBJ1-3; D is possibly TRBD1 (5 bases). The V end was cut by 8 bases, the J end by 2 bases, with 13 bases between. The germline gives CDR1 GTSNPN, CDR2 SVGIG (reference sequence). The CDR3 is 13 residues long. The DNA of the CDR3 is TGTGCCGTTGGACACCTCACTGGAAACACCATATATTTT. Amino acids: CAVGHLTGNTIYF. Combining the CDR3 with reference TRBV30 and TRBJ1-3 gives the whole variable domain SQTIHQWPATLVQPVGSPLSLECTVEGTSNPNLYWYRQAAGRGLQLLFYSVGIGQISSEVPQNLSASRPQDRQFILSSKKLLLSDSGFYLCAVGHLTGNTIYFGEGSWLTVV.

Written as DNA, the CDR3 is TGTGCCAGCAGCCTGAGCGGGAACGAGCAGTTCTTC. Translating it yields CASSLSGNEQFF. The J gene is TRBJ2-1, the V gene TRBV7-8; 7 positions match TRBD2. Looked up from germline, CDR1 is SGHVS and CDR2 is FQNEAQ. V was pared by 5 bases and J by 10 bases, with 5 bases of the junction left unmatched. This CDR3 has 12 amino acids.

This clone was seen a single time. The J gene is TRBJ2-2, the V gene TRBV5-4; TRBD2 matches at 13 bases. J was trimmed by 6 bases and V by 3 bases; bases with no gene match: 5. Germline values: CDR1 SGHNT, CDR2 YYREEE (reference sequence). The CDR3 contains 16 residues. The CDR3 reads CASSSELAGGSGELFF. The CDR3, as DNA: TGTGCCAGCAGCTCCGAACTAGCGGGAGGGTCCGGGGAGCTGTTTTTT. Combining the CDR3 with reference TRBV5-4 and TRBJ2-2 gives the whole variable domain ETGVTQSPTHLIKTRGQQVTLRCSSQSGHNTVSWYQQALGQGPQFIFQYYREEENGRGNFPPRFSGLQFPNYSSELNVNALELDDSALYLCASSSELAGGSGELFFGEGSRLTVL.

This chain connects TRBV15 to TRBJ2-2; 7 bases fit TRBD1. CDR1 and CDR2 (germline): LNHNV, YYDKDF (reference sequence). V lost 5 bases and J lost 2; bases outside the gene matches: 5. The CDR3 spans 15 residues. The CDR3 sequence is CATSPGTANTGELFF. The CDR3 region has the DNA TGTGCCACCAGCCCCGGGACAGCTAACACCGGGGAGCTGTTTTTT.

The chain employs TRBV9 and TRBJ2-1; 15 positions match TRBD2. V lost 4 bases, J lost 9 bases, and 11 bases stayed unmatched. The CDR3 contains 17 residues. Germline-derived CDR1 and CDR2 are SGDLS and YYNGEE. Here the CDR3 reads CASSHPRTSGGAGEQFF. DNA of the CDR3: TGTGCCAGCAGCCACCCTAGGACTAGCGGGGGGGCTGGTGAGCAGTTCTTC.

This clone was detected a few times. V and J are TRBV6-1 and TRBJ2-7; 7 positions agree with TRBD2. CDR1 MNHNS and CDR2 SASEGT come from the germline V gene. The CDR3 consists of 14 residues. V lost 2 bases to trimming and J lost 3 bases; unmatched junction nucleotides: 4. CDR3 nucleotides: TGTGCCAGCAGTGAAATCGGGGAGGGCTACGAGCAGTACTTC. Translated: CASSEIGEGYEQYF.